A selection of T cell receptor beta chains follows, all from one sample in a study of tissue T cells after allogeneic stem cell transplantation. Profiled with immunoSEQ multiplex PCR; TCRdb holds only in-frame clones, not every one. The repertoire holds roughly 690 clones, 51% seen once, with roughly a third in the top ten. The sample consisted of blood, taken at autopsy. These receptors were taken from an older male patient with steroid-refractory graft-versus-host disease after an allogeneic stem cell transplant. Some of the T cells might come from the graft donor. Both conserved end residues are part of each CDR3. D genes are given only for firm matches. Some rows mark clone size as missing; the rest say once, few, many or name a class of expanded clone.

V	size	D	J	DNA	CDR3
TRBV3-1/TRBV3-2	-	TRBD1	TRBJ1-5	TGTGCCAGCAGCCAGACAGGGATCGGCGGCAATCAGCCCCAGCATTTT	CASSQTGIGGNQPQHF
TRBV6-1	-	-	TRBJ1-2	TGTGCCAGCAGTGAGACATCTAACTATGGCTACACCTTC	CASSETSNYGYTF
TRBV6-5	medium-sized	TRBD1	TRBJ1-6	TGTGCCAGCAGTTATGTTGGGACAGTAGAAAGGCCCCTCCACTTT	CASSYVGTVERPLHF
TRBV4-3	few	-	TRBJ1-2	TGCGCCAGCAGCCAAGATGGGGGGCCCCTCGGTGGCTACACCTTC	CASSQDGGPLGGYTF